This TCR beta chain stems from a study of technical replicates of blood from a few donors. Produced via immunoSEQ multiplex PCR; TCRdb's table is partial and in-frame only. The data hold 60,000 or so clones, with around nine tenths observed a single time. Germline CDR1 LGHNA, CDR2 YSLEER. With 0 bases removed from V and 4 bases from J, the gap between germline ends came to 15 bases. The CDR3 has 17 amino acids. This sequence originates from a human donor in good health. Some clones in this sample may be carry-over from other donors' samples. The chain has TRBV4-3 and TRBJ2-2; tentatively, D is TRBD2 (6 bases). Material for sequencing was PBMCs. The CDR3 nucleotides read TGCGCCAGCAGCCAAGACACGAGGTGGAGGGGCACCGGGGAGCTGTTTTTT. Protein: CASSQDTRWRGTGELFF.